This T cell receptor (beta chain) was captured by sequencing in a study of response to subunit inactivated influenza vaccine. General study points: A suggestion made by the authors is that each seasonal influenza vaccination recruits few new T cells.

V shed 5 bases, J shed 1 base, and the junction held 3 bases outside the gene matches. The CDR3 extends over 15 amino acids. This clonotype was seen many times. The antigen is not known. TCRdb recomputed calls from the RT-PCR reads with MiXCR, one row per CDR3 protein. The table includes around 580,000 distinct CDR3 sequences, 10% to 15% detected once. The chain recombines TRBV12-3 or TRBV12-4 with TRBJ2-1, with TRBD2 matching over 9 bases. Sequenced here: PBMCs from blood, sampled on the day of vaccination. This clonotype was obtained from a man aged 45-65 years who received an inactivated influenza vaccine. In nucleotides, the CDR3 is TGTGCCAGCAGTAGGAGCGGGGGGTCCTACAATGAGCAGTTCTTC. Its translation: CASSRSGGSYNEQFF.